This entry lists 27 T cell receptor beta chains sequenced from one sample in a study of vaccination effects on CD4 cells after COVID-19 (dated by TCRdb to between 2021 and 2024). Library creation used the immunoSEQ multiplex PCR assay. TCRdb obtained this table from immuneACCESS and retained in-frame rearrangements with V and J assigned. These tables miss some clones; where compared with another copy, unresolved V genes account for less than half of the shortfall, and the remainder is unexplained. In this sample the table shows more than 35,000 clones, around 70% of which occur a single time. The leading ten clones occupy approximately 15% of the sample. Antigens for these TCRs are unknown. The ViraFEST assay stimulated PBMC with viral peptide pools and then used TCR sequencing to identify antigen-specific CD4+ T cell clonotypes by expansion. After less than 13 days of culture, CD4+ T cells were isolated with the EasySep CD4+ T cell isolation kit. PCR-confirmed SARS-CoV-2 infection had occurred in convalescent patients between March and December 2020, before the Alpha, Beta and Delta variants emerged in the United States.

Sequencing used CD4+ T cells from PBMCs cultured with HCoV-NL63 spike peptides, obtained before COVID-19 vaccination. The sample's cell subset or site label, in plain terms: HCoV-NL63 spike overlapping peptide pool stimulation. These receptors all stem from a human donor who had a prior SARS-CoV-2 infection.

This chain uses TRBV14 with TRBJ1-1, with a possible D match to TRBD1 (5 bases). This CDR3 has 17 residues. Germline lookup yields CDR1 SGHDN and CDR2 FVKESK. Trimming pared 1 base from V and 0 bases from J, leaving 15 bases between. CDR3: CASSQARARALNTEAFF. CDR3 sequence (DNA): TGTGCCAGCAGCCAAGCCAGGGCGAGGGCGTTGAACACTGAAGCTTTCTTT.

This clone was observed once. Here the CDR3 DNA reads TGTGCCAGCAGCCAGGGGGTTAATCCGGATACGCAGTATTTT. Translating gives CASSQGVNPDTQYF. The chain employs TRBV7-6 and TRBJ2-3, with 7 bases that match TRBD1. V was pared by 5 bases and J by 6 bases, with 8 bases of the junction left unmatched. The germline V gene encodes CDR1 SGHVS and CDR2 FNYEAQ. The CDR3 consists of 14 residues.

V gene TRBV6-1 combines with J gene TRBJ1-1; D remains unclear. Germline CDR1 reads MNHNS; CDR2 reads SASEGT. The CDR3 covers 13 residues. The ends were cut back, 1 base at V and 9 bases at J, with 12 bases in the middle. CDR3 sequence (DNA): TGTGCCAGCAGTGAAGGGGGTTGGTCGAAAGCTTTCTTT. Its protein is CASSEGGWSKAFF.

J is TRBJ2-3 and V is TRBV5-6; D unclear. The germline V and J ends were trimmed by 0 bases and 2 bases, with 4 bases remaining between them. This CDR3 is 13 amino acids long. Germline-derived CDR1 and CDR2 are SGHDT and YYEEEE. DNA of the CDR3: TGTGCCAGCAGCTTGGGAGCCACAGATACGCAGTATTTT. This codes for CASSLGATDTQYF.

DNA for the CDR3: TGCGCCAGCAGAAGGGACTACGCCCCCAATGAGCAGTTCTTC. Protein sequence: CASRRDYAPNEQFF. The V call is TRBV5-1, the J call TRBJ2-1; 7 bases fit TRBD2. The CDR3 runs 14 residues. V lost 5 bases to trimming and J lost 6 bases; unmatched junction nucleotides: 8. Germline V gene data show CDR1 as SGHRS and CDR2 as YFSETQ.

CDR3: CAWSVRGLSAGYTF. CDR3 nucleotides: TGTGCCTGGAGTGTACGCGGCCTCTCGGCCGGCTACACCTTC. This sequence joins TRBV30 and TRBJ1-2; D is unclear. This CDR3 comprises 14 residues. Germline V lookup: CDR1 GTSNPN, CDR2 SVGIG (reference sequence). The V end was cut by 0 bases, the J end by 8 bases, with 16 bases between.

This rearrangement joins TRBV2 to TRBJ2-2; D remains ambiguous. This CDR3 region has 11 residues. CDR1 is SNHLY and CDR2 is FYNNEI in the germline V gene. V was trimmed by 9 bases and J by 1 base, leaving 3 bases between them. The CDR3 DNA is TGTGCCAGTAAGAACACCGGGGAGCTGTTTTTT. Protein sequence: CASKNTGELFF.

The sample holds a few counts of this clone. The rearrangement uses TRBV2 and TRBJ1-5, with 7 bases aligning to TRBD1. V lost 6 bases to trimming and J lost 6 bases; unmatched junction nucleotides: 11. CDR1 and CDR2 from the germline V gene are SNHLY and FYNNEI. This CDR3 has 15 residues. Here the CDR3 reads CASRVDETGFQPQHF. The CDR3 DNA reads TGTGCCAGCAGGGTGGATGAGACAGGGTTTCAGCCCCAGCATTTT. The full variable domain, with the rest looked up from reference TRBV2 and TRBJ1-5, is EPEVTQTPSHQVTQMGQEVILRCVPISNHLYFYWYRQILGQKVEFLVSFYNNEISEKSEIFDDQFSVERPDGSNFTLKIRSTKLEDSAMYFCASRVDETGFQPQHFGDGTRLSIL.

The chain recombines TRBV6-1 with TRBJ1-6; D perhaps matches TRBD1 (5 bases). V lost 2 bases and J 3 bases, leaving 8 bases between the germline ends. This CDR3 contains 15 residues. Germline CDR1 reads MNHNS; CDR2 reads SASEGT. CDR3 sequence: CASSEQGLYNSPLHF. As DNA, the CDR3 is TGTGCCAGCAGTGAACAGGGTCTCTATAATTCACCCCTCCACTTT.

The chain recombines TRBV11-1 with TRBJ2-1, with TRBD1 as a possible D gene (5 bases). Germline V gene lookup returns CDR1 SGHAT and CDR2 FQDESV (reference sequence). The CDR3 is made up of 15 amino acids. Trimming shortened V by 1 base and J by 3 bases, and 10 bases separated the two germline ends. Written as DNA, the CDR3 is TGTGCCAGCAGCTTAGGCACAGGTTTCTACAATGAGCAGTTCTTC. Its translation is CASSLGTGFYNEQFF. Full variable domain (rest looked up from reference TRBV11-1 and TRBJ2-1): EAEVAQSPRYKITEKSQAVAFWCDPISGHATLYWYRQILGQGPELLVQFQDESVVDDSQLPKDRFSAERLKGVDSTLKIQPAELGDSAMYLCASSLGTGFYNEQFFGPGTRLTVL.

The rearrangement uses TRBV11-2 and TRBJ2-1; D assignment may be TRBD1 or TRBD2 (5 bases each). The CDR3 spans 15 residues. V dropped 5 bases and J dropped 7 bases, with 18 bases sitting between them. Per the germline V gene, CDR1 is SGHAT and CDR2 is FQNNGV. CDR3 amino acids: CASSAVRGPRNEQFF. CDR3 DNA: TGTGCCAGCAGCGCCGTCCGGGGCCCAAGGAATGAGCAGTTCTTC.

This clone appeared once. This chain uses TRBV7-2 with TRBJ1-2; D call uncertain. The CDR3 spans 14 residues. CDR1 and CDR2 (germline): SGHTA, FQGNSA. The V gene lost 3 bases and the J gene lost 3 bases, with 11 bases spanning the gap. The CDR3 DNA follows: TGTGCCAGCAGCTTTGCAGCAGCCGACTATGGCTACACCTTC. As protein: CASSFAAADYGYTF.

The chain employs TRBV7-2 and TRBJ2-7; 12 nucleotides align to TRBD2. The CDR3 covers 15 residues. With 4 bases clipped from V and 8 bases from J, the junction kept 9 bases outside the gene matches. CDR1 SGHTA and CDR2 FQGNSA come from the germline V gene. CDR3 protein: CASSSGLAGGAKQYF. The CDR3 DNA sequence: TGTGCCAGCAGCTCGGGACTAGCGGGTGGAGCCAAGCAGTACTTC.

This clone was detected many times. The genes are TRBV2 and TRBJ1-4; possibly TRBD1 for D (6 bases). CDR1 SNHLY and CDR2 FYNNEI come from the germline V gene. The CDR3 spans 15 residues. Between the trimmed V and J ends, which lost 6 bases and 5 bases, there was a span of 16 bases. The DNA for the CDR3 is TGTGCCAGCAGCCTCACAGGGATCCCCAATGAAAAACTGTTTTTT. Translation: CASSLTGIPNEKLFF.

This clone has only a few counts. The chain carries TRBV7-2 and TRBJ2-1; D possibly corresponds to TRBD2 (5 bases). CDR1 and CDR2 from the germline V gene are SGHTA and FQGNSA. The CDR3 runs to 13 residues. V was cut by 5 bases and J by 3 bases, with 8 bases left in between. The CDR3 DNA follows: TGTGCCAGCAGCCCCGACTACTACAATGAGCAGTTCTTC. Protein sequence: CASSPDYYNEQFF.

The chain couples TRBV7-9 to TRBJ1-1; D is perhaps TRBD1 (5 bases). Per germline, CDR1 SEHNR and CDR2 FQNEAQ (reference sequence). The CDR3 covers 14 residues. V lost 4 bases to trimming and J lost 4 bases, with 13 bases between them. CDR3: CASSSGFGSTEAFF. CDR3 nucleotide sequence: TGTGCCAGCAGCTCAGGGTTCGGGAGCACTGAAGCTTTCTTT.

This chain connects TRBV7-3 to TRBJ2-3; the D is unclear. CDR3 length: 14 residues. Germline values: CDR1 SGHTA, CDR2 FQGTGA. The ends were cut back, 6 bases at V and 2 bases at J, with 12 bases in the middle. In nucleotides, the CDR3 is TGTGCCAGCAGTAGAGGTCGAGACACAGATACGCAGTATTTT. The encoded protein is CASSRGRDTDTQYF.

The chain is built from TRBV6-5 and TRBJ2-7; D not resolved. CDR1 is MNHEY, CDR2 SVGAGI, per germline. This CDR3 spans 14 amino acids. The V end lost 5 bases, the J end lost 0 bases, and 11 bases lay between the germline ends. CDR3 coding DNA: TGTGCCAGCAGTCCCGTAGTGAGCTCCTACGAGCAGTACTTC. Its protein product is CASSPVVSSYEQYF.

The gene calls are TRBV9 and TRBJ2-5; perhaps TRBD2 as D (6 bases). Germline loops: CDR1 SGDLS, CDR2 YYNGEE. The germline V and J ends were trimmed by 6 bases and 2 bases, with 17 bases remaining between them. This CDR3 spans 15 amino acids. For the CDR3, the DNA is TGTGCCAGCACCAAGGCCGGGAGCCCGCAAGAGACCCAGTACTTC. This sequence encodes CASTKAGSPQETQYF.

CDR3 in amino acids: CASSLAYRGSEQYF. DNA for the CDR3: TGTGCCAGCAGCTTAGCGTACAGGGGTAGCGAGCAGTACTTC. The gene calls are TRBV7-8 and TRBJ2-7; 7 positions agree with TRBD1. V lost 0 bases and J lost 6; bases outside the gene matches: 5. CDR1 SGHVS and CDR2 FQNEAQ come from the germline V gene. The CDR3 length is 14 residues.

This clone was picked up a small number of times. The chain is built from TRBV11-2 and TRBJ2-5; tentatively, D is TRBD2 (7 bases). There are 15 residues in the CDR3. The V and J ends lost 5 bases and 5 bases respectively, with 18 bases between them. Germline V lookup: CDR1 SGHAT, CDR2 FQNNGV. The CDR3 DNA is TGTGCCAGCAGCCCTTCCAGGGGAGGGGCGGAGACCCAGTACTTC. It encodes CASSPSRGGAETQYF. Supplemented by reference TRBV11-2 and TRBJ2-5, the full variable domain reads EAGVAQSPRYKIIEKRQSVAFWCNPISGHATLYWYQQILGQGPKLLIQFQNNGVVDDSQLPKDRFSAERLKGVDSTLKIQPAKLEDSAVYLCASSPSRGGAETQYFGPGTRLLVL.

The chain links TRBV5-1 to TRBJ2-5, with 10 bases identical to TRBD2. The CDR3 has 16 residues. J gave up 2 bases and V 0 bases, and 4 bases lay outside the gene matches. Germline loops: CDR1 SGHRS, CDR2 YFSETQ. CDR3 residues: CASSLGGLAQQETQYF. CDR3 sequence (DNA): TGCGCCAGCAGCTTGGGGGGACTAGCGCAACAAGAGACCCAGTACTTC.

This rearrangement joins TRBV1 to TRBJ2-2; TRBD2 reflects the table's D call only, with no check against the DNA. TRBV1 is designated a pseudogene. This CDR3 is 19 amino acids long. In DNA, the CDR3 is TGCACCAGCAGCCAAGATCGGGATAGGGCGGGGGGGCCTTGTATGGTGCTGTTTTTT. Encoded protein: CTSSQDRDRAGGPCMVLFF.

This clone was counted between two and nine times. The J gene is TRBJ2-5, the V gene TRBV5-1; 11 nucleotides match TRBD2. The V gene's germline CDR1 is SGHRS and CDR2 YFSETQ. After removal of 4 bases from V and 5 bases from J, the junction contained 16 bases not matched to a gene. CDR3 length: 18 residues. The CDR3 loop reads CASSSNSGGVLKLETQYF. The CDR3 DNA sequence: TGCGCCAGCAGCAGTAATAGCGGGGGGGTATTAAAGCTGGAGACCCAGTACTTC.

The J gene is TRBJ1-2, the V gene TRBV3-1 (or the pseudogene TRBV3-2); 12 nucleotides align to TRBD1. Germline V lookup: CDR1 LGHDT, CDR2 YNNKEL (reference sequence). There are 18 residues in the CDR3. V was pared by 8 bases and J by 0 bases, with 13 bases of the junction left unmatched. The DNA of the CDR3 is TGTGCCAGCGCCAAACGGGACAGGGGGCGAGGCGCTAACTATGGCTACACCTTC. This sequence encodes CASAKRDRGRGANYGYTF.

V and J are TRBV2 and TRBJ2-5, with 8 bases lining up with TRBD1. The CDR3 extends over 12 amino acids. After removal of 11 bases from V and 5 bases from J, the junction contained 7 bases not matched to a gene. Per the germline V gene, CDR1 is SNHLY and CDR2 is FYNNEI. The CDR3 sequence: CAGQGAGETQYF. CDR3 coding DNA: TGTGCCGGCCAGGGGGCTGGGGAGACCCAGTACTTC.

This clone was found once. J is TRBJ2-7 and V is TRBV5-4, with D perhaps matching TRBD1 or TRBD2 (5 bases each). Deletions cut 4 bases from V and 1 base from J, with 15 bases between. Germline V gene lookup returns CDR1 SGHNT and CDR2 YYREEE (reference sequence). This CDR3 has 15 residues. CDR3: CASSLFFGASYEQYF. The CDR3 DNA reads as TGTGCCAGCAGCCTATTTTTCGGGGCGTCCTACGAGCAGTACTTC.